What follows are 3 T cell receptor beta chains derived from one specimen sequenced in a study of regulatory T cells in long-lasting Graves disease. Investigators prepared the TCR beta libraries by applying iRepertoire HTBI primers and Arm-PCR of CDR3 regions. From the multiplex PCR reads, TCRdb called clonotypes with MiXCR, one entry per CDR3 protein. The table has fewer than 450,000 distinct CDR3 sequences, roughly 20% seen once. Time point given: persistent/refractory GD, antithyroid drugs over 5 years with positive TRAb. The TCR library was prepared using RNA isolated from PBMCs. Sequences were derived from peripheral blood mononuclear cells (PBMCs), sampled when the disease was refractory, from a patient treated with antithyroid drugs. The receptors derive from a female donor with Graves disease.

This clonotype was counted at least ten times. The gene calls are TRBV6-1 and TRBJ1-4; TRBD1 matches 7 bases. Trimming took 2 bases from V and 5 from J; bases not matched to a gene: 5. Germline CDR1 MNHNS, CDR2 SASEGT. The CDR3 totals 15 residues. In nucleotides, the CDR3 is TGTGCCAGCAGTGAATTAGGGACAGAGAATGAAAAACTGTTTTTT. Its translation is CASSELGTENEKLFF.

This clonotype was counted only a few times. As DNA, the CDR3 is TGTGCCAGCAGAGACCGGGACAGGGGTTGGAATGAGCAGTTCTTC. Translated, it gives CASRDRDRGWNEQFF. The V call is TRBV28, the J call TRBJ2-1, with TRBD1 matching 10 bases. The CDR3 is made up of 15 amino acids. The V gene end was trimmed by 6 bases and the J gene end by 7 bases; junction bases not matched to a gene: 9. Germline V gives CDR1 MDHEN, CDR2 SYDVKM.

This clonotype was seen more than once but under ten times. V gene TRBV6-5 combines with J gene TRBJ1-4, with 10 bases identical to TRBD1. J lost 8 bases, V lost 4 bases, and 4 bases had no gene match. The CDR3 is made up of 14 amino acids. Germline V gene sequence: CDR1 MNHEY, CDR2 SVGAGI. The CDR3 here is CASSSDRGREKLFF. The CDR3 nucleotides are TGTGCCAGCAGTTCCGACAGGGGGCGCGAAAAACTGTTTTTT.